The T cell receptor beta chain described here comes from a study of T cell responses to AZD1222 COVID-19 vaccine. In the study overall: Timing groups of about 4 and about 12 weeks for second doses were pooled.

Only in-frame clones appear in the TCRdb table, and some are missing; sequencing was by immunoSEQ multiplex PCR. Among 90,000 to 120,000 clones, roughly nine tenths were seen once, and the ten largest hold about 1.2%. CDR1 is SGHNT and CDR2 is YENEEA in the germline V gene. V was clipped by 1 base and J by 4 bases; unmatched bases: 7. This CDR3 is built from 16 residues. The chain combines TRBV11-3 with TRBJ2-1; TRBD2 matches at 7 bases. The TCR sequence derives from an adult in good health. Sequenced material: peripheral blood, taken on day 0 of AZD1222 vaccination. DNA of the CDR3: TGTGCCAGCAGCTTAGCGGCGGGAGCGTTGTACAATGAGCAGTTCTTC. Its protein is CASSLAAGALYNEQFF. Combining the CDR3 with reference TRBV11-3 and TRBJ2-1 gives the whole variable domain EAGVVQSPRYKIIEKKQPVAFWCNPISGHNTLYWYLQNLGQGPELLIRYENEEAVDDSQLPKDRFSAERLKGVDSTLKIQPAELGDSAVYLCASSLAAGALYNEQFFGPGTRLTVL.